This T cell receptor (beta chain) was documented in a study of identical twins. TCRdb reprocessed the 5' RACE reads with MiXCR, giving one entry per CDR3 protein. The data contain about 520,000 distinct CDR3 sequences, 20% to 25% of them singletons. The same data also contributed to another study, on T cells expressing NK-cell markers. This second study says: Dominant NKG2C+ clonotypes accounted for about 1.0-8% of CD8+ T cells in a handful of donors.

The sequenced sample consisted of CD4+ T cells sorted from blood. This TCR derives from a woman aged 18 to 35 in good health.

CDR3 region: CASSHEFNHEQYF. In DNA form, the CDR3 reads TGTGCCAGCAGCCACGAGTTTAACCACGAGCAGTACTTC. The gene calls are TRBV3-1 and TRBJ2-7; D gene uncertain. The CDR3 consists of 13 residues. The V end was cut by 3 bases, the J end by 5 bases, with 11 bases between. In germline, CDR1 is LGHDT, CDR2 YNNKEL (reference sequence).